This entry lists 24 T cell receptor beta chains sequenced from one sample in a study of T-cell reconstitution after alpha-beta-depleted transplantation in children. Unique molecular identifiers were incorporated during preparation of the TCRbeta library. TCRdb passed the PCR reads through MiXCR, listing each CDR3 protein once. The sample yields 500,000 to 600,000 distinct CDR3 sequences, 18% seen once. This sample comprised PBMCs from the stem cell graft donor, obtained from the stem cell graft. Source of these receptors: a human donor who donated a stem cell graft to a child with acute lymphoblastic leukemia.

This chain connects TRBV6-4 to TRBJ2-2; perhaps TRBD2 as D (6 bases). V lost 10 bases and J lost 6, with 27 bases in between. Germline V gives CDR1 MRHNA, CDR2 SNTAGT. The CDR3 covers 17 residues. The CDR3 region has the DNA TGTGCCATCTGTTTAAGAGGTGGAGGGGCCAGGGCCGGGGAGCTGTTTTTT. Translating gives CAICLRGGGARAGELFF.

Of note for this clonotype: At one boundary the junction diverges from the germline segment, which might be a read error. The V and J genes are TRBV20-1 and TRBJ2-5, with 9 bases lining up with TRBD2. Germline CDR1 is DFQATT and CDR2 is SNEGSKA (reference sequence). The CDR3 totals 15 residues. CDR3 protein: CCARFPGAGGPAQYF. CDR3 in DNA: TGCTGTGCTAGATTCCCAGGGGCGGGAGGGCCGGCCCAGTACTTC.

The DNA of the CDR3 is TGTGCCAGCAGGGAAGTTGGGGCAGATACGCAGTATTTT. Protein product: CASREVGADTQYF. This chain connects TRBV27 to TRBJ2-3; no definite D call. V was shortened by 6 bases and J by 4 bases, with 11 bases between the two germline ends. In germline, CDR1 is MNHEY, CDR2 SMNVEV (reference sequence). The CDR3 runs 13 residues.

CDR3 region: CASSLSGVQYF. CDR3 nucleotide sequence: TGTGCCAGCAGTTTATCGGGGGTTCAGTACTTC. The chain uses TRBV28 and TRBJ2-4; D may be TRBD2 (6 bases). Germline CDR1 is MDHEN and CDR2 is SYDVKM. Trimming took 1 base from V and 11 from J, leaving 6 bases between them. CDR3 length equals 11 residues.

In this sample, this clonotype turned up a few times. Here the CDR3 DNA reads TGCAGTGCTCGGGACAGAGAGAGCAATGAGCAGTTCTTC. Translating gives CSARDRESNEQFF. The V call is TRBV20-1, the J call TRBJ2-1; 7 positions agree with TRBD1. CDR3 length: 13 amino acids. Germline V gene lookup returns CDR1 DFQATT and CDR2 SNEGSKA (reference sequence). Unmatched junction bases numbered 7, after V lost 5 bases and J lost 6 bases.

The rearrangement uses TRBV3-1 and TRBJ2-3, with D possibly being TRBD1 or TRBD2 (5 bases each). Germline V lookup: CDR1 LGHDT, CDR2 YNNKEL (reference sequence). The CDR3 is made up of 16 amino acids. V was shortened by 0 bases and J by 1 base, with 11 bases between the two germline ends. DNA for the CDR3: TGTGCCAGCAGCCAAGACCTGGGGACCGGCACAGATACGCAGTATTTT. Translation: CASSQDLGTGTDTQYF.

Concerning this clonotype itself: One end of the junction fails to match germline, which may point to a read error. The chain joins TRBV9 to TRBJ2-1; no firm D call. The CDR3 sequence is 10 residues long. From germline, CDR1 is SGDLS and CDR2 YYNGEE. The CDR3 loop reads CPSSVGEQFF. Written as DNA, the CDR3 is TGTCCCAGCAGCGTCGGTGAGCAGTTCTTC.

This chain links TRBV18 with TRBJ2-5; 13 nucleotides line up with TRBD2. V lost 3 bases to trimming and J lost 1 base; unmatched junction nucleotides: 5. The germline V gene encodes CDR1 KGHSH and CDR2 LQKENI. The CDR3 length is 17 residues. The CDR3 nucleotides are TGTGCCAGCTCACCCGGGGGGACTAGCGGGATCCAAGAGACCCAGTACTTC. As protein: CASSPGGTSGIQETQYF.

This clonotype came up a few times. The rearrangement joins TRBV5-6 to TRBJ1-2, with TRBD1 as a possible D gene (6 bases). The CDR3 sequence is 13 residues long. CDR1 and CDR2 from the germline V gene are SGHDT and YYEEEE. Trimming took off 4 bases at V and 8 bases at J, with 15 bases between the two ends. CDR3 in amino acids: CASSPTGPRGYTF. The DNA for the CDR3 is TGTGCCAGCAGCCCGACAGGACCGAGGGGCTACACCTTC. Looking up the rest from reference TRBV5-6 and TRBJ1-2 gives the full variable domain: DAGVTQSPTHLIKTRGQQVTLRCSPKSGHDTVSWYQQALGQGPQFIFQYYEEEERQRGNFPDRFSGHQFPNYSSELNVNALLLGDSALYLCASSPTGPRGYTFGSGTRLTVV.

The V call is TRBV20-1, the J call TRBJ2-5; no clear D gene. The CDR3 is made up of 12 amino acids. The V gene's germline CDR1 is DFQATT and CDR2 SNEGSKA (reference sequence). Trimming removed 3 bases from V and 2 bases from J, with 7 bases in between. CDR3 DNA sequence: TGCAGTGCTAGGCGCCTTCAAGAGACCCAGTACTTC. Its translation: CSARRLQETQYF.

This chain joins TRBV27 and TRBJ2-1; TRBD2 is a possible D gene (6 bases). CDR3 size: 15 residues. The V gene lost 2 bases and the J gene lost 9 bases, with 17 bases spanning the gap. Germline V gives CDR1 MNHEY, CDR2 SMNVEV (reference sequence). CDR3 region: CASSLISVGSGEQFF. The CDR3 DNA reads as TGTGCCAGCAGTTTAATTTCAGTGGGTAGCGGTGAGCAGTTCTTC.

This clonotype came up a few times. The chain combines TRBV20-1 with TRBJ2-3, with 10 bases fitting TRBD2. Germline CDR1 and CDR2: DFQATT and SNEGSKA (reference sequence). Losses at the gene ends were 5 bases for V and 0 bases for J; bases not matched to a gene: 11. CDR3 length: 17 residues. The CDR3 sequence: CSAPPPSGRASTDTQYF. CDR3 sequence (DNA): TGCAGTGCTCCTCCTCCTAGCGGGAGAGCTAGCACAGATACGCAGTATTTT.

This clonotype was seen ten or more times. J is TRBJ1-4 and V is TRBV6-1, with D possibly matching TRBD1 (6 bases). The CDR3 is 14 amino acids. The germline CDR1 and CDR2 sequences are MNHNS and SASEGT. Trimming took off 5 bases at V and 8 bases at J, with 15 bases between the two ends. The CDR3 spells CASSTGRRGEKLFF. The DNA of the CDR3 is TGTGCCAGCAGTACAGGGAGAAGAGGAGAAAAACTGTTTTTT.

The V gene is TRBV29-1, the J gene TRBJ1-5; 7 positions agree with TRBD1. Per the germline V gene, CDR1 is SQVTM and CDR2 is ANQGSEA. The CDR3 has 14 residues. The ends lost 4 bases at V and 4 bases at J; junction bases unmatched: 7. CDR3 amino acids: CSVGAGGPNQPQHF. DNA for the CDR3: TGCAGCGTTGGGGCAGGGGGTCCAAATCAGCCCCAGCATTTT.

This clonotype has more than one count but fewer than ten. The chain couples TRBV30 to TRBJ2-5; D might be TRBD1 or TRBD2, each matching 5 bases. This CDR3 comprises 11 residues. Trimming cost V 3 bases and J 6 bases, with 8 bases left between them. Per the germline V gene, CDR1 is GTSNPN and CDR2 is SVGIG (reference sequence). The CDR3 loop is CAWRWGKTQYF. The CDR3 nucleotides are TGTGCCTGGAGGTGGGGGAAGACCCAGTACTTC. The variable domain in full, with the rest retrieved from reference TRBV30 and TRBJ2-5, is SQTIHQWPATLVQPVGSPLSLECTVEGTSNPNLYWYRQAAGRGLQLLFYSVGIGQISSEVPQNLSASRPQDRQFILSSKKLLLSDSGFYLCAWRWGKTQYFGPGTRLLVL.

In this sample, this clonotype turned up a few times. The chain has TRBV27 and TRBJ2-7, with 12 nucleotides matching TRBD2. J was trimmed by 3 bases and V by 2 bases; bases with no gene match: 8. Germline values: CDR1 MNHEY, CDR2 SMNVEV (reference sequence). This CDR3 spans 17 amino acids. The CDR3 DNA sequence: TGTGCCAGCAGTTTAATCCCCCCGACTAGCGGGAGCTACGAGCAGTACTTC. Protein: CASSLIPPTSGSYEQYF.

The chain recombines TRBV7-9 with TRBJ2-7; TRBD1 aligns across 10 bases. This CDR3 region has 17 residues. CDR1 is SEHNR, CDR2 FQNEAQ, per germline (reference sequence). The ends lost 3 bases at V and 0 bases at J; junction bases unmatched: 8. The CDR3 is CASSLPRDRGPSYEQYF. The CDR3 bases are TGTGCCAGCAGCTTGCCCCGTGACAGGGGGCCCTCCTACGAGCAGTACTTC. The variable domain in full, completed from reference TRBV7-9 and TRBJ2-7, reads DTGVSQNPRHKITKRGQNVTFRCDPISEHNRLYWYRQTLGQGPEFLTYFQNEAQLEKSRLLSDRFSAERPKGSFSTLEIQRTEQGDSAMYLCASSLPRDRGPSYEQYFGPGTRLTVT.

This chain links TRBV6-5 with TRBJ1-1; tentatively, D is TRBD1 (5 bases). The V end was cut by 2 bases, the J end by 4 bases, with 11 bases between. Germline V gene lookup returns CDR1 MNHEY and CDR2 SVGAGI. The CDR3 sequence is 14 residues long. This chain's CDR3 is CASSYGRARTEAFF. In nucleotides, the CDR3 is TGTGCCAGCAGTTACGGCAGGGCCCGCACTGAAGCTTTCTTT.

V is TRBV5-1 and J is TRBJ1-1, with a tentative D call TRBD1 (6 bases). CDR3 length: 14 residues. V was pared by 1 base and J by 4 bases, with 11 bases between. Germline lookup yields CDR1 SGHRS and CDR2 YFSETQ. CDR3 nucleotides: TGCGCCAGCAGCTTGAGAGGGGGGGCCACTGAAGCTTTCTTT. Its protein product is CASSLRGGATEAFF.

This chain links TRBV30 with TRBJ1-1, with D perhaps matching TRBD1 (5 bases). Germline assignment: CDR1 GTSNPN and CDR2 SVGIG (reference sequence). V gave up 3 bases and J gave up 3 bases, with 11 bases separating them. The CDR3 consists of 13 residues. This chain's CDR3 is CAWSRDVYTEAFF. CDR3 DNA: TGTGCCTGGAGCCGGGACGTATACACTGAAGCTTTCTTT. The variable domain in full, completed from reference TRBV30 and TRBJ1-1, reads SQTIHQWPATLVQPVGSPLSLECTVEGTSNPNLYWYRQAAGRGLQLLFYSVGIGQISSEVPQNLSASRPQDRQFILSSKKLLLSDSGFYLCAWSRDVYTEAFFGQGTRLTVV.

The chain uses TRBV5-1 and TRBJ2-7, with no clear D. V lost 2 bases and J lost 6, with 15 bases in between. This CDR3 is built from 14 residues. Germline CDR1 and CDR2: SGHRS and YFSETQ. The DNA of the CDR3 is TGCGCCAGCAGCTTCTCATCGGAGAGCACCGAGCAGTACTTC. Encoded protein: CASSFSSESTEQYF.

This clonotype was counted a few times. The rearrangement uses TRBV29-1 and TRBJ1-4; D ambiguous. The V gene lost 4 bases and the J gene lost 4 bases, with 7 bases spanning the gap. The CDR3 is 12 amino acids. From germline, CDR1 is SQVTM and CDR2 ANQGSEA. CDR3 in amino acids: CSVAGYNEKLFF. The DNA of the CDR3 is TGCAGCGTTGCTGGGTATAATGAAAAACTGTTTTTT.

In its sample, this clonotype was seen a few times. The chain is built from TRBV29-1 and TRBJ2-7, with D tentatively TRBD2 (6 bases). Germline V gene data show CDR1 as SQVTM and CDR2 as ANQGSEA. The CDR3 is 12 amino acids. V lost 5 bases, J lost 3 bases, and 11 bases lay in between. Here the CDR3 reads CSVLLANYEQYF. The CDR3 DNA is TGCAGCGTTCTACTAGCTAACTACGAGCAGTACTTC.

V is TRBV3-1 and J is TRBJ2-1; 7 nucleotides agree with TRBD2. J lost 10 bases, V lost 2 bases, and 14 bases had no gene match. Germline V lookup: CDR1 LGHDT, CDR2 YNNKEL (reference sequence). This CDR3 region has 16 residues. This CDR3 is CASSQLWGGPMGEQFF. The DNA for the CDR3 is TGTGCCAGCAGCCAACTTTGGGGAGGGCCTATGGGAGAGCAGTTCTTC.